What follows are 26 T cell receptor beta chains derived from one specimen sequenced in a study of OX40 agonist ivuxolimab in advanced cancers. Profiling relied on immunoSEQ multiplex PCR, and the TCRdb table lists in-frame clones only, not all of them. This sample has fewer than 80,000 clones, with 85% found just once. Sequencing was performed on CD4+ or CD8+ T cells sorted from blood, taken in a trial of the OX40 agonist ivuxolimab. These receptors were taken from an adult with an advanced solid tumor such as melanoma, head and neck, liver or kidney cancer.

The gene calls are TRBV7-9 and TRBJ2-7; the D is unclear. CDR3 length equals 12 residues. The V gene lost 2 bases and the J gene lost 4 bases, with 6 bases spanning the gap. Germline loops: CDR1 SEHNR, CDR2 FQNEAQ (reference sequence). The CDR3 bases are TGTGCCAGCAGCTTATACGGATACGAGCAGTACTTC. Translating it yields CASSLYGYEQYF.

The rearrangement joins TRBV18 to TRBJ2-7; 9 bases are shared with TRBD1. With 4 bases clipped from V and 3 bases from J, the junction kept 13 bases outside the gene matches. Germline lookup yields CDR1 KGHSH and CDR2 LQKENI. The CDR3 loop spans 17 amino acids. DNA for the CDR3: TGTGCCAGCTCACAAGCCCTAACAGGGGGCGGCAGCTACGAGCAGTACGTC. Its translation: CASSQALTGGGSYEQYV.

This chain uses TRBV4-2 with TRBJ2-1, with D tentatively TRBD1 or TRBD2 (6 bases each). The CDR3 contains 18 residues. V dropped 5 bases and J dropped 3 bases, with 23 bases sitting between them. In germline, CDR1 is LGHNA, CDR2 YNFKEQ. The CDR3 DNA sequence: TGTGCCAGCAGCTCGAGAGGGGGTAGCGGAGAGGTCTACAATGAGCAGTTCTTC. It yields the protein CASSSRGGSGEVYNEQFF.

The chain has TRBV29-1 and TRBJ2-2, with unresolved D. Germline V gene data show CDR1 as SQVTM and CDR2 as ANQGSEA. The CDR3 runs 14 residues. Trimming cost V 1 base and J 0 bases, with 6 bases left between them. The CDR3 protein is CSVEGRTNTGELFF. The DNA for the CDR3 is TGCAGCGTTGAAGGTCGGACGAACACCGGGGAGCTGTTTTTT.

This chain's CDR3 is CASSLRQGTPQHF. CDR3 nucleotides: TGTGCCAGCAGCTTACGGCAGGGAACGCCCCAGCATTTT. The chain combines TRBV7-6 with TRBJ1-5, with D possibly being TRBD1 (5 bases). Germline loops: CDR1 SGHVS, CDR2 FNYEAQ. V lost 2 bases and J lost 9, with 11 bases in between. The CDR3 loop spans 13 amino acids.

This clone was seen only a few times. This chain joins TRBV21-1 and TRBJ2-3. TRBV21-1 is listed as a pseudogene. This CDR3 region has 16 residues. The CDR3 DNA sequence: TGTGCCAGCAGTTTTAGAAGGGGACGGTTCACAGATACGCAGTATTTT. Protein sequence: CASSFRRGRFTDTQYF.

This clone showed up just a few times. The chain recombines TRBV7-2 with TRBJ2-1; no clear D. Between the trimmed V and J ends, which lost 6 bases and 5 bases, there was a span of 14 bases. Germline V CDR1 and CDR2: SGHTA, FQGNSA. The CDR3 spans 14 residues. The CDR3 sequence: CASSWPDLNNEQFF. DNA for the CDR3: TGTGCCAGCAGTTGGCCGGATCTTAACAATGAGCAGTTCTTC.

The CDR3 here is CASSSRALEQPQHF. The CDR3 region has the DNA TGTGCCAGCAGTTCCCGCGCCCTCGAGCAGCCCCAGCATTTT. The genes are TRBV6-5 and TRBJ1-5; D call uncertain. Germline CDR1 and CDR2: MNHEY and SVGAGI. This CDR3 spans 14 amino acids. V gave up 4 bases and J gave up 7 bases, with 14 bases separating them.

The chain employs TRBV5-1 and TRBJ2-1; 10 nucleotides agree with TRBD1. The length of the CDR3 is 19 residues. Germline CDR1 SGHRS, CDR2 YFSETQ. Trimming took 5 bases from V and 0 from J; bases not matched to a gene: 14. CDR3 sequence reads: CASSFPGQGPSRSYNEQFF. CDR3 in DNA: TGCGCCAGCAGTTTTCCGGGACAGGGGCCGTCCCGCTCCTACAATGAGCAGTTCTTC.

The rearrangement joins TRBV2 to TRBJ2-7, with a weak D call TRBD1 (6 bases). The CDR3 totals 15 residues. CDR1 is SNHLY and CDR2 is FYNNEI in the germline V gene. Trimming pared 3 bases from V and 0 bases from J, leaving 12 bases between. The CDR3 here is CASSDPGEASYEQYV. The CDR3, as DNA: TGTGCCAGCAGTGACCCAGGGGAAGCCTCCTACGAGCAGTACGTC.

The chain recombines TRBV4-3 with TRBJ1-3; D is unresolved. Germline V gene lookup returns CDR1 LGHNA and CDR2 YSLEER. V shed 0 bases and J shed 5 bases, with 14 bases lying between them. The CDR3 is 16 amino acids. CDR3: CASSQESQVLRNTIYF. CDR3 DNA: TGCGCCAGCAGCCAAGAATCTCAGGTTTTACGAAACACCATATATTTT.

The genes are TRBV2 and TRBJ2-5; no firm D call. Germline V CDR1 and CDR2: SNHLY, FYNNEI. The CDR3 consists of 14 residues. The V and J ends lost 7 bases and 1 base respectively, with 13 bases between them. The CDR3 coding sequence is TGTGCCAGCACTCCTAGAAGGATCCAAGAGACCCAGTACTTC. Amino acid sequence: CASTPRRIQETQYF.

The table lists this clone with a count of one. CDR3 region: CASSLPLQGAGPGNTIYF. The CDR3 DNA reads TGTGCCAGCAGCTTACCGCTCCAGGGGGCGGGTCCTGGAAACACCATATATTTT. The V and J genes are TRBV11-2 and TRBJ1-3, with 8 bases identical to TRBD1. In germline, CDR1 is SGHAT, CDR2 FQNNGV. CDR3 length: 18 residues. V shed 2 bases and J 2 bases; nucleotides not matched to a gene: 11.

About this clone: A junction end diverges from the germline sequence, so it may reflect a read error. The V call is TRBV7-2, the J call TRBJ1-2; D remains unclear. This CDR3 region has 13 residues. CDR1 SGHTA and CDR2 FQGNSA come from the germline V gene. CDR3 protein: CASRLDPNYGYTF. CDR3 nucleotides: TGTGCCAGCAGGTTAGACCCAAACTATGGCTACACCTTC.

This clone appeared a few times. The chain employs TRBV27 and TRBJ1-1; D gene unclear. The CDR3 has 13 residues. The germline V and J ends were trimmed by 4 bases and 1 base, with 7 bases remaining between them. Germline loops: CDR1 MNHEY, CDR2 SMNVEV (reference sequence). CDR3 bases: TGTGCCAGCAGTTGGGAAGCGAACACTGAAGCTTTCTTT. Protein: CASSWEANTEAFF.

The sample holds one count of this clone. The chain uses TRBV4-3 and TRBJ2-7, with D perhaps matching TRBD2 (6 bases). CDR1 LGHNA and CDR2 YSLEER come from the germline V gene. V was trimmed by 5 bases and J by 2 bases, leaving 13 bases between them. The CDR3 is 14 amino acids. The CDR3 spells CASSRGGETYEQYF. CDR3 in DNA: TGCGCCAGCAGCAGAGGCGGGGAGACCTACGAGCAGTACTTC.

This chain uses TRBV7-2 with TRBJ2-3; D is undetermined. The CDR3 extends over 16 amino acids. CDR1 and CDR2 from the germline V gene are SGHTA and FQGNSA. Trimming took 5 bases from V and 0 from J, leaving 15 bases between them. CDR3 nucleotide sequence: TGTGCCAGCAGCCGTCCGGCGACTCCCAGCACAGATACGCAGTATTTT. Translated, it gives CASSRPATPSTDTQYF.

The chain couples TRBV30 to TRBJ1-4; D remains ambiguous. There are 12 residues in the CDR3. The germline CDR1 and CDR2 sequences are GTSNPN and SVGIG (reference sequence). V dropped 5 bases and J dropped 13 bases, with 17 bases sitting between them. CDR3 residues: CAWAASQTVLFF. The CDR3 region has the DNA TGTGCCTGGGCAGCAAGCCAAACCGTACTGTTTTTT.

The CDR3 DNA reads TGCGCCAGCAGCTGGTATTGGGCGCAGGGGAAAAGGTACCAAGAGACCCAGTACTTC. Protein product: CASSWYWAQGKRYQETQYF. J is TRBJ2-5 and V is TRBV5-1, with TRBD1 as a possible D gene (6 bases). Germline assignment: CDR1 SGHRS and CDR2 YFSETQ. V was trimmed by 3 bases and J by 0 bases, leaving 24 bases between them. CDR3 length: 19 residues.

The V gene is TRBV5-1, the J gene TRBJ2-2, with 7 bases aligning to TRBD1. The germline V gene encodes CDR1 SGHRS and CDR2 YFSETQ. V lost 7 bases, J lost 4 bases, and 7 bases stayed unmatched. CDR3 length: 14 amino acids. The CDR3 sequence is CASQTGILTGELFF. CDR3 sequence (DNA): TGCGCCAGCCAGACAGGGATTCTCACCGGGGAGCTGTTTTTT.

CDR3 nucleotide sequence: TGTGCCGCGGTGAGCTTAGGAGACTATGGCTACACCTTC. It encodes CAAVSLGDYGYTF. The rearrangement uses TRBV28 and TRBJ1-2; D unclear. Germline V gives CDR1 MDHEN, CDR2 SYDVKM. CDR3 length: 13 residues. V was clipped by 11 bases and J by 3 bases, with 16 bases between them.

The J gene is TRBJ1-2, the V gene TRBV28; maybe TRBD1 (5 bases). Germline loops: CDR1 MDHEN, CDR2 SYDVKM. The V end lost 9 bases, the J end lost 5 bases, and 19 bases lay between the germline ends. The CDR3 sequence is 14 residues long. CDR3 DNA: TGTGCCAGTGCTAGCGGGGCGGACCGGTATGGCTACACCTTC. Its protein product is CASASGADRYGYTF.

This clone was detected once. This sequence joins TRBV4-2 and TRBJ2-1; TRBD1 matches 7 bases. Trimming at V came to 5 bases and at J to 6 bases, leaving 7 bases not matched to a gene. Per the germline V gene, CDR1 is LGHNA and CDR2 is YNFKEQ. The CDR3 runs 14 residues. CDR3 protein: CASSLNRGSNEQFF. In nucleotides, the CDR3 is TGTGCCAGCAGCTTAAACAGGGGAAGCAATGAGCAGTTCTTC.

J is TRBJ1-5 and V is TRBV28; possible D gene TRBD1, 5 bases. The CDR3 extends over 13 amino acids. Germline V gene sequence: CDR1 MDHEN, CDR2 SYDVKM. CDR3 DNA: TGTGCTACCGACAGATATAGCAATCAGCCCCAGCATTTT. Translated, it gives CATDRYSNQPQHF.

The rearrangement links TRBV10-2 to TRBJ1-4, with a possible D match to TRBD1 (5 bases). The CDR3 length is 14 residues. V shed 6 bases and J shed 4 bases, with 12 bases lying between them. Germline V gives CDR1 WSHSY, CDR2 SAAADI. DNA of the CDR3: TGCGCCAGCAGCCCAGGACAAAATAATGAAAAACTGTTTTTT. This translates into CASSPGQNNEKLFF.

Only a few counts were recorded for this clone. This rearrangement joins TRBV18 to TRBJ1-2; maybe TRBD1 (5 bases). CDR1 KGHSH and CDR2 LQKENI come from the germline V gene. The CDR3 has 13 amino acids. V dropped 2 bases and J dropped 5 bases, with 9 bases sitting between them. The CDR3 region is CASSPDREYGYTF. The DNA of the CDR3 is TGTGCCAGCTCACCAGACAGAGAATATGGCTACACCTTC.